Listed below are T cell receptor beta chains from one sample, sequenced in a study of cytomegalovirus exposure and HLA in healthy donors. Only in-frame clones appear in the TCRdb table, and some are missing; sequencing was by immunoSEQ multiplex PCR. The table includes 75,000 to 95,000 clones, about 88% detected once. The sequenced sample consisted of PBMCs. These receptor sequences come from a man younger than 35 in good health and CMV-seronegative. CDR3s include the opening cysteine and the closing phenylalanine or tryptophan.

TRBV19 | 14 | CASSSRTGLGELFF
TRBV10-1 | 15 | CASSEASGRATEQFF
TRBV27 | 15 | CASSLWEGSYNEQFF
TRBV14 | 12 | CASSQDRGIQYF
TRBV6-4 | 16 | CASRMGGTSGTNEQFF
TRBV6-6 | 14 | CASRGLAGEDTQYF
TRBV7-2 | 17 | CASSLTTLGFTGNTIYF
TRBV7-8 | 17 | CASSLAYRGPVADTQYF
TRBV30 | 14 | CAWSVPGTGAEAFF
TRBV4-3 | 13 | CASSQTGNEKLFF
TRBV6-4 | 15 | CASGRAGDYNSPLHF
TRBV6-1 | 13 | CASSATRGTEAFF
TRBV7-8 | 13 | CASSQAGNTEAFF
TRBV7-9 | 15 | CASSLDAATNEKLFF
TRBV2 | 12 | CASRRILVGYTF
TRBV6-5 | 15 | CASSYSIQGGTEAFF
TRBV9 | 13 | CASSVLDRDEQYF
TRBV6-1 | 19 | CASSELREFSGGTTDTQYF
TRBV30 | 15 | CAWRRSGRTYNEQFF
TRBV18 | 15 | CASSPPGQPQETQYF
TRBV9 | 15 | CASSLEGQTNTEAFF
TRBV18 | 16 | CASSPLAGQVGNEQFF
TRBV30 | 13 | CACPGAGGTEAFF
TRBV9 | 15 | CASREGVDSGNTIYF
TRBV5-4 | 15 | CASSLAGGPSYEQYF
TRBV27 | 14 | CASSIMRGDNEQFF
TRBV7-9 | 13 | CASLQASGNTIYF
TRBV10-3 | 14 | CAISESTGSQPQHF
TRBV6-1 | 12 | CASSEGTVGLFF
TRBV7-3 | 14 | CASSFDRANYGYTF
TRBV7-9 | 15 | CASSLVTGGNTEAFF
TRBV27 | 15 | CASSLMTGPHQPQHF
TRBV30 | 16 | CAWTLGGLTRPQPQHF
TRBV2 | 15 | CASRGRVRQVTEAFF
TRBV2 | 15 | CASSRTSGNFYEQFF
TRBV6-5 | 15 | CASSLSGRREETQYF
TRBV18 | 14 | CASSQIGDNQPQHF
TRBV28 | 14 | CASSFGAGNYGYTF
TRBV11-3 | 13 | CASSLAPGDRAFF
TRBV29-1 | 13 | CSVAGRDPYEQYF
TRBV30 | 13 | CAWSRQGNQPQHF
TRBV5-1 | 14 | CASSLETGAETQYF
TRBV5-4 | 15 | CASTSVAEHTDTQYF
TRBV5-1 | 16 | CASSLARTGDTGELFF
TRBV10-3 | 14 | CAISEWGGNSPLHF
TRBV6-5 | 14 | CASSYGPMNTEAFF
TRBV28 | 15 | CASSLGAGFGETQYF
TRBV6-1 | 15 | CASRQQGQSNQPQHF
TRBV9 | 11 | CATYRGGSYTF
TRBV30 | 14 | CACRHSGSGNTIYF
TRBV5-1 | 15 | CASSLEAGGPETQYF
TRBV7-3 | 15 | CASSLGGSGSNEQFF
TRBV7-9 | 15 | CASSLAAAGYTEAFF